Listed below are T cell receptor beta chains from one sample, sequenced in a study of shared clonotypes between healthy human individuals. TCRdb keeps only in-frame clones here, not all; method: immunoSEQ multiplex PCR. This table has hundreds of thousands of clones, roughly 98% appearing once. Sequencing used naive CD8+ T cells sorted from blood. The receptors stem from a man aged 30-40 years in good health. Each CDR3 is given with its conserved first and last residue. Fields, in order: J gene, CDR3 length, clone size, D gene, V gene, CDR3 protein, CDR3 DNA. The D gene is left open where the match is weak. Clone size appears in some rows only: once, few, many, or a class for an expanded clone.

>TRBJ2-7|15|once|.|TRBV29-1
CSVEDRGITSYEQYF
TGCAGCGTTGAAGATCGGGGAATTACGAGCTACGAGCAGTACTTC
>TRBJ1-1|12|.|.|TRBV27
CASSEVGTEAFF
TGTGCCAGCAGCGAAGTAGGCACTGAAGCTTTCTTT
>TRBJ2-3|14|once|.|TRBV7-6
CASSRTGDYDTQYF
TGTGCCAGCAGCCGTACAGGTGACTACGATACGCAGTATTTT
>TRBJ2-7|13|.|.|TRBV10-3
CAISEALPYEQYF
TGTGCCATCAGTGAGGCTCTCCCCTACGAGCAGTACTTC
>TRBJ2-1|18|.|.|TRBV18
CASSPPKGAGPSYNEQFF
TGTGCCAGCTCACCACCTAAAGGGGCGGGACCTTCCTACAATGAGCAGTTCTTC
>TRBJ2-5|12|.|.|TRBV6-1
CASSEVGKTQYF
TGTGCCAGCAGTGAAGTGGGGAAGACCCAGTACTTC
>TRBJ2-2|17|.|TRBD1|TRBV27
CASSLLGPQGADGELFF
TGTGCCAGCAGTTTATTGGGCCCTCAGGGGGCCGACGGGGAGCTGTTTTTT
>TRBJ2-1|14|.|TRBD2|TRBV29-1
CSVEVAGAGNEQFF
TGCAGCGTTGAAGTAGCGGGAGCAGGAAATGAGCAGTTCTTC
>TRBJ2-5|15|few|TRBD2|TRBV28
CASSLGTSGRETQYF
TGTGCCAGCAGTTTAGGGACTAGCGGGAGAGAGACCCAGTACTTC
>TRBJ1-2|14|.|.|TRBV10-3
CAISESRNLIGYTF
TGTGCCATCAGTGAGTCTCGGAATTTGATCGGCTACACCTTC
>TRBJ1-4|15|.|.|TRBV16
CASSHSRDLREKLFF
TGTGCCAGCAGCCACTCCAGGGATCTTCGAGAAAAACTGTTTTTT
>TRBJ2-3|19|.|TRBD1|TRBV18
CASSPPGITLHGQADTQYF
TGTGCCAGCTCACCACCGGGCATAACACTACACGGACAGGCAGATACGCAGTATTTT
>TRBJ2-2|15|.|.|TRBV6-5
CASSYLAAGTGELFF
TGTGCCAGCAGTTATTTGGCAGCCGGCACCGGGGAGCTGTTTTTT
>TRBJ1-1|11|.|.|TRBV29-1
CSVEGTAEAFF
TGCAGCGTTGAAGGAACCGCTGAAGCTTTCTTT
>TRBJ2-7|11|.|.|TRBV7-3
CASSPGTEQYF
TGTGCCAGCAGCCCCGGTACCGAGCAGTACTTC
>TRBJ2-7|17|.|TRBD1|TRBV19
CASSIWSGGQGVGEQYF
TGTGCCAGTAGTATCTGGTCGGGGGGACAGGGTGTCGGCGAGCAGTACTTC
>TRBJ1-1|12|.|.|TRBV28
CASSLTGTEAFF
TGTGCCAGCAGTTTAACTGGCACTGAAGCTTTCTTT
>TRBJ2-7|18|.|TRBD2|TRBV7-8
CASRGLTGREGFGYEQYF
TGTGCCAGCAGGGGACTAACGGGACGGGAGGGCTTCGGGTACGAGCAGTACTTC
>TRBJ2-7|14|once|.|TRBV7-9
CASSLKADHYEQYF
TGTGCCAGCAGCTTAAAAGCGGACCACTACGAGCAGTACTTC
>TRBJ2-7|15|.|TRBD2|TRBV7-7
CASSFLAGPSYEQYF
TGTGCTAGCAGCTTTTTAGCGGGACCCTCCTACGAGCAGTACTTC
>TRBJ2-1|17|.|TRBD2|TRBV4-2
CASSQDPWTSGINEQFF
TGTGCCAGCAGCCAAGATCCTTGGACTAGCGGGATCAATGAGCAGTTCTTC
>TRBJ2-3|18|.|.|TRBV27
CASSTPSKTHYGTDTQYF
TGTGCCAGCAGTACACCTTCGAAGACACATTATGGCACAGATACGCAGTATTTT
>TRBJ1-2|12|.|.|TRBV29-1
CSAKGTAPGYTF
TGCAGCGCTAAGGGGACGGCCCCTGGCTACACCTTC
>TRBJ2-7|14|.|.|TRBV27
CASSLAGTFYEQYF
TGTGCCAGCAGTTTAGCCGGGACATTTTACGAGCAGTACTTC
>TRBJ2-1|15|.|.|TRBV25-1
CASSELFSSYNEQFF
TGTGCCAGCAGTGAACTTTTCAGCTCCTACAATGAGCAGTTCTTC
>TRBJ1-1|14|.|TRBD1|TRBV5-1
CASSLRQGNTEAFF
TGCGCCAGCAGCTTACGACAGGGGAACACTGAAGCTTTCTTT
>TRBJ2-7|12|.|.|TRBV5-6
CASSWAGYEQYF
TGTGCCAGCAGCTGGGCAGGGTACGAGCAGTACTTC
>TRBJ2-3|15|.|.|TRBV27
CASGDVPPSTDTQYF
TGTGCCAGCGGGGACGTACCCCCTAGCACAGATACGCAGTATTTT
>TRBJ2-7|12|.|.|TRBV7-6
CASAGASYEQYF
TGTGCCAGCGCGGGGGCCTCCTACGAGCAGTACTTC
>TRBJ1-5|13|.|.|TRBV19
CASSPGSPQPQHF
TGTGCCAGTTCCCCGGGGTCCCCTCAGCCCCAGCATTTT
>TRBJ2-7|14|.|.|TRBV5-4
CASSLPKGGDEQYF
TGTGCCAGCAGCTTGCCAAAAGGGGGGGACGAGCAGTACTTC
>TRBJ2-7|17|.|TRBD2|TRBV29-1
CSVEGLAGPTASYEQYF
TGCAGCGTTGAAGGACTAGCGGGCCCAACTGCGTCCTACGAGCAGTACTTC
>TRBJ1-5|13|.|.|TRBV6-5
CASSYTPNQPQHF
TGTGCCAGCAGTTACACCCCTAATCAGCCCCAGCATTTT
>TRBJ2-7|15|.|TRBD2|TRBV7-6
CASSQLGEGSYEQYF
TGTGCCAGCAGCCAATTAGGGGAGGGATCATACGAGCAGTACTTC
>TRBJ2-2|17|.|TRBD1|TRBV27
CASSSARTGDFTGELFF
TGTGCCAGCAGTTCGGCGCGGACAGGGGATTTCACCGGGGAGCTGTTTTTT
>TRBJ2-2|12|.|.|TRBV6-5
CASSITAGELFF
TGTGCCAGCAGTATAACCGCCGGGGAGCTGTTTTTT
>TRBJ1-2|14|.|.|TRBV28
CASSLVSGLDGYTF
TGTGCCAGCAGTTTAGTTTCGGGGTTGGATGGCTACACCTTC
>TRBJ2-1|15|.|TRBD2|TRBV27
CASSFRTSGNNEQFF
TGTGCCAGCAGTTTCAGGACTAGCGGGAATAATGAGCAGTTCTTC
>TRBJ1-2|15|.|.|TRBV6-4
CASSDESGSHYGYTF
TGTGCCAGCAGTGACGAATCAGGGTCTCACTATGGCTACACCTTC
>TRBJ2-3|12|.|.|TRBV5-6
CASSLGADTQYF
TGTGCCAGCAGCTTGGGGGCAGATACGCAGTATTTT
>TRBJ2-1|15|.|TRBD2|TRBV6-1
CASTDRAGGYHEQFF
TGTGCCAGCACAGATCGGGCGGGAGGGTACCATGAGCAGTTCTTC
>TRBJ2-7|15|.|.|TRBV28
CASSPLVLGSYEQYF
TGTGCCAGCAGTCCCTTAGTTTTGGGTTCCTACGAGCAGTACTTC
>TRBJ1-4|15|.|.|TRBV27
CASSRNRATNEKLFF
TGTGCCAGCAGTCGTAACCGCGCAACTAATGAAAAACTGTTTTTT
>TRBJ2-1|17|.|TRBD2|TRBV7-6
CASSRLAGGLSYNEQFF
TGTGCCAGCAGCAGACTAGCGGGAGGGCTGTCCTACAATGAGCAGTTCTTC
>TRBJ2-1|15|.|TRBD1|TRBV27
CASSLDRGSGNEQFF
TGTGCCAGCAGTTTGGACAGGGGGTCGGGCAATGAGCAGTTCTTC
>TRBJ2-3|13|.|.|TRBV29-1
CSVDSRTEDTQYF
TGCAGCGTTGATAGTAGGACCGAGGATACGCAGTATTTT
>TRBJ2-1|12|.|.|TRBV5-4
CASSLRMSEQFF
TGTGCCAGCAGCTTGCGTATGAGTGAGCAGTTCTTC
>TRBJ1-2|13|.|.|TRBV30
CAWEVMTAYGYTF
TGTGCCTGGGAGGTGATGACAGCCTATGGCTACACCTTC
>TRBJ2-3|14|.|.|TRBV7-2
CASSLAPSTDTQYF
TGTGCCAGCAGCCTAGCGCCCAGCACAGATACGCAGTATTTT
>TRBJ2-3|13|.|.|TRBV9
CASSPFVGDTQYF
TGTGCCAGCAGCCCCTTCGTAGGAGATACGCAGTATTTT
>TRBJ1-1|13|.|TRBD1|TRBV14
CASRLRGQTEAFF
TGTGCCAGCAGACTAAGGGGGCAAACTGAAGCTTTCTTT
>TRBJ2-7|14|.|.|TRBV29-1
CSVVPATLSYEQYF
TGCAGCGTTGTCCCGGCCACCCTCTCCTACGAGCAGTACTTC
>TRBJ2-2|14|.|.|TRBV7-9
CARMEPENTGELFF
TGTGCCAGAATGGAGCCCGAGAACACCGGGGAGCTGTTTTTT
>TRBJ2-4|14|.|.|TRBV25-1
CASSEWGQLAGQYF
TGTGCCAGCAGTGAATGGGGTCAATTAGCAGGGCAGTACTTC
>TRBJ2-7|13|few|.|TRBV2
CASSATASYEQYF
TGTGCCAGCAGTGCGACAGCCTCCTACGAGCAGTACTTC
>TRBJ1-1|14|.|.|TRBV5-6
CASSPWGGDAEAFF
TGTGCCAGCAGCCCGTGGGGAGGGGATGCTGAAGCTTTCTTT
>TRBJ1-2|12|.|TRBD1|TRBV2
CASRGTAHGYTF
TGTGCCAGCAGGGGGACAGCCCACGGCTACACCTTC
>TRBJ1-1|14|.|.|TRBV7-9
CASSVDSMNTEAFF
TGTGCCAGCAGCGTGGACAGCATGAACACTGAAGCTTTCTTT